The 5 T cell receptor beta chains listed next were all sequenced from one sample in a study of blood T cell repertoires in COVID-19. Clones were read by immunoSEQ multiplex PCR, and TCRdb kept only the in-frame ones, dropping some. The table lists 200,000 to 250,000 clones, more than 75% of them singletons. Sequencing was performed on peripheral blood. Receptors originate from a woman aged 25 to 39 who had recovered from COVID-19.

The rearrangement links TRBV29-1 to TRBJ1-2, with 9 bases matching TRBD1. Looked up from germline, CDR1 is SQVTM and CDR2 is ANQGSEA. CDR3 length: 14 residues. V lost 5 bases and J lost 5; bases outside the gene matches: 9. The CDR3 DNA sequence: TGCAGCGTTCTGGGACAGGGATTTGGGTATGGCTACACCTTC. Amino acid sequence: CSVLGQGFGYGYTF.

The chain links TRBV4-1 to TRBJ1-1; maybe TRBD1 (6 bases). Trimming pared 4 bases from V and 5 bases from J, leaving 17 bases between. The CDR3 totals 15 residues. CDR1 and CDR2 from the germline V gene are MGHRA and YSYEKL. The chain's CDR3 is CASSLLVGGETEAFF. The CDR3 bases are TGCGCCAGCAGCCTTTTGGTAGGGGGTGAGACTGAAGCTTTCTTT.

This clone has just a few counts. This chain links TRBV6-5 with TRBJ2-2; D unclear. The germline CDR1 and CDR2 sequences are MNHEY and SVGAGI. Deletions cut 1 base from V and 5 bases from J, with 11 bases between. The CDR3 is 15 residues long. The DNA of the CDR3 is TGTGCCAGCAGTTACTGGGTCGCGGCAACCGGGGAGCTGTTTTTT. It is translated as CASSYWVAATGELFF.

This chain links TRBV5-6 with TRBJ2-1; the match to TRBD1 covers 10 bases. V lost 3 bases and J lost 9; bases outside the gene matches: 6. The CDR3 is 14 residues long. Germline CDR1 and CDR2: SGHDT and YYEEEE. The CDR3 protein is CASSYGTGEIEQFF. In nucleotides, the CDR3 is TGTGCCAGCAGCTATGGGACAGGGGAGATTGAGCAGTTCTTC. Drawing the rest from reference TRBV5-6 and TRBJ2-1, the complete variable domain is DAGVTQSPTHLIKTRGQQVTLRCSPKSGHDTVSWYQQALGQGPQFIFQYYEEEERQRGNFPDRFSGHQFPNYSSELNVNALLLGDSALYLCASSYGTGEIEQFFGPGTRLTVL.

The chain couples TRBV3-1 (or the pseudogene TRBV3-2) to TRBJ1-1, with D maybe TRBD1 (6 bases). The V gene's germline CDR1 is LGHDT and CDR2 YNNKEL (reference sequence). The CDR3 consists of 16 residues. Trimming stripped 0 bases from V and 8 bases from J, with 19 bases between. The chain's CDR3 is CASSQEGGRGRGEAFF. CDR3 DNA: TGTGCCAGCAGCCAAGAAGGGGGTAGGGGGAGGGGAGAAGCTTTCTTT.